This T cell receptor (beta chain) was found in a study of T cell clonotyping in hematopoietic cell transplantation. This CDR3 is built from 13 residues. V was shortened by 5 bases and J by 8 bases, with 12 bases between the two germline ends. Germline V gene data show CDR1 as LGHNA and CDR2 as YNFKEQ. Produced via immunoSEQ multiplex PCR; TCRdb's table is partial and in-frame only. Of about 41,000 clones listed, 95% are singletons. Note on this clone: Its antigen is unidentified.

General study findings and limits: Higher Inverse Simpson Index values in graft donor and pretransplant recipient predicted broader posttransplant TCR diversity.

The clonotype originates from a man aged 25 to 45 in good health. Some clones in this sample may be carry-over from other donors' samples. V is TRBV4-2 and J is TRBJ2-2; D may correspond to TRBD1 or TRBD2 (5 bases each). Material for sequencing was peripheral blood mononuclear cells. As DNA, the CDR3 is TGTGCCAGCAGCGCTATCGGGACGGGGGAGCTGTTTTTT. Amino acid sequence: CASSAIGTGELFF.